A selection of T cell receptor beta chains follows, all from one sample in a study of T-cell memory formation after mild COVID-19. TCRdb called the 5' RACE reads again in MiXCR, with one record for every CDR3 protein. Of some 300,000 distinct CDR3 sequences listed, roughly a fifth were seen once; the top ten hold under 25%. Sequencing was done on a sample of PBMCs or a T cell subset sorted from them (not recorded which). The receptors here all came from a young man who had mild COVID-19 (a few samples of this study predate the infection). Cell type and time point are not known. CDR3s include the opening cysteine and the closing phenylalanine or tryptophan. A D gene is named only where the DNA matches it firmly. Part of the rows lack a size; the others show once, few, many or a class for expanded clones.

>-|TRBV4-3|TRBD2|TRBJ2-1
CASSPAGDSYNEQFF
TGCGCCAGCAGCCCCGCGGGGGACTCCTACAATGAGCAGTTCTTC
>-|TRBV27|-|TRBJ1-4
CASSFLRAGGMKKLFF
TGTGCCAGCAGCTTCCTCCGGGCCGGTGGGATGAAAAAACTGTTTTTT
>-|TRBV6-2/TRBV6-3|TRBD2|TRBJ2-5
CASSYGLAIETQYF
TGTGCCAGCAGTTACGGACTAGCGATCGAGACCCAGTACTTC
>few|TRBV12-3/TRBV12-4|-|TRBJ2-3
CASLLYGTQYF
TGTGCCAGCCTGTTGTACGGTACGCAGTATTTT
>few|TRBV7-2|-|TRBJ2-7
CATALYRVYEQYF
TGTGCCACCGCCCTTTATAGGGTCTACGAGCAGTACTTC
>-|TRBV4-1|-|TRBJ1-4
CASSQDQVNNEKLFF
TGCGCCAGCAGCCAAGACCAGGTCAATAATGAAAAACTGTTTTTT
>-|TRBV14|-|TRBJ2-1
CASSPIRNEQFF
TGTGCCAGCAGCCCGATACGAAATGAGCAGTTCTTC
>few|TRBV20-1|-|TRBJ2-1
CSARVEQRGRNEQFF
TGCAGTGCTAGAGTTGAACAGCGAGGGCGCAATGAGCAGTTCTTC
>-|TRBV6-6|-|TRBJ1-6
CASSRVGSPLHF
TGTGCCAGCAGTAGGGTGGGTTCACCCCTCCACTTT
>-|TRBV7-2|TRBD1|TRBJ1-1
CASSSAGTGVNTEAFF
TGTGCCAGCAGCTCCGCCGGGACAGGGGTAAACACTGAAGCTTTCTTT
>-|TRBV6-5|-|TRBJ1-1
CASSYSIHQNTEAFF
TGTGCCAGCAGTTACTCGATTCATCAGAACACTGAAGCTTTCTTT
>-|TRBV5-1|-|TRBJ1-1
CASREVMNTEAFF
TGCGCCAGCAGAGAAGTAATGAACACTGAAGCTTTCTTT
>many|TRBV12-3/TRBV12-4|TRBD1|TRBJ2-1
CASGARDRELHNEQFF
TGTGCCAGCGGCGCGCGGGACAGGGAATTACACAATGAGCAGTTCTTC
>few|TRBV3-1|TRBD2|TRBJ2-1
CASSQEVLAGTYNEQFF
TGTGCCAGCAGCCAAGAGGTACTAGCGGGGACCTACAATGAGCAGTTCTTC
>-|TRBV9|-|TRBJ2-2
CASSVTGRRSTGELFF
TGTGCCAGCAGCGTCACCGGGCGTCGGAGTACCGGGGAGCTGTTTTTT
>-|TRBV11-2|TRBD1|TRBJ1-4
CASSPDRGEKLFF
TGTGCCAGCAGCCCAGACAGGGGTGAAAAACTGTTTTTT
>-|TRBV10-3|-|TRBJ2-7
CAIRAGGQVYEQYF
TGTGCCATCAGGGCCGGGGGGCAGGTCTACGAGCAGTACTTC
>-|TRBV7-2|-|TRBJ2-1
CASIKGTGGEQFF
TGTGCCAGCATCAAGGGGACCGGCGGTGAGCAGTTCTTC
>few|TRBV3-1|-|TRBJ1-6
CASSPAAHSPLHF
TGTGCCAGCAGCCCGGCAGCCCATTCACCCCTCCACTTT
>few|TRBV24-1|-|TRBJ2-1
CATSQTGGKEQFF
TGTGCCACCAGTCAGACCGGCGGGAAGGAGCAGTTCTTC
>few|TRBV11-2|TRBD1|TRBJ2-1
CASSSVQGAIYNEQFF
TGTGCCAGCAGCTCCGTACAGGGGGCAATCTACAATGAGCAGTTCTTC
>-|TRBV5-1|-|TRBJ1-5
CASSLDGGSGQPQHF
TGCGCCAGCAGCTTGGACGGGGGGAGTGGACAGCCCCAGCATTTT
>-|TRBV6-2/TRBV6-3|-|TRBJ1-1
CASSPTTMNTEAFF
TGTGCCAGCAGTCCGACAACGATGAACACTGAAGCTTTCTTT
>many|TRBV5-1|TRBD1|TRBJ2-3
CASSSSGTGENTQYF
TGCGCCAGCAGCTCGTCCGGGACAGGGGAGAATACGCAGTATTTT
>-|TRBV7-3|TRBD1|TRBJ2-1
CASSFGTGVSDEQFF
TGTGCCAGCAGCTTTGGGACAGGGGTCTCCGATGAGCAGTTCTTC
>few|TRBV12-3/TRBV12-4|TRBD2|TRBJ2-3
CASSQLQAGGGDTQYF
TGTGCCAGCAGCCAGCTTCAAGCGGGGGGCGGAGATACGCAGTATTTT
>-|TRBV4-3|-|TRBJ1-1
CASSQGQINTEAFF
TGCGCCAGCAGCCAAGGACAGATTAACACTGAAGCTTTCTTT
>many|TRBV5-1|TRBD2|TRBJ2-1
CASSSGGDSYNEQFF
TGCGCCAGCAGCTCCGGGGGGGACTCCTACAATGAGCAGTTCTTC
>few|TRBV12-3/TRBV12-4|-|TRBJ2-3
CASSWISSTDTQYF
TGTGCCAGCAGTTGGATTAGCAGCACAGATACGCAGTATTTT
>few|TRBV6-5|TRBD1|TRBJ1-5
CASSITGDQPQHF
TGTGCCAGCAGCATAACAGGGGATCAGCCCCAGCATTTT
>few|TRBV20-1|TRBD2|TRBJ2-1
CSGPDTSGGDNEQFF
TGCAGTGGCCCCGATACTAGCGGGGGAGACAATGAGCAGTTCTTC
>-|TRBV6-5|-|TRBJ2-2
CASMWYGGSTGELFF
TGTGCCAGCATGTGGTACGGGGGATCCACCGGGGAGCTGTTTTTT
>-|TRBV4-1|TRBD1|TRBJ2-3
CASSQGDRGIIGDTQYF
TGCGCCAGCAGCCAAGGGGACAGGGGGATAATAGGAGATACGCAGTATTTT
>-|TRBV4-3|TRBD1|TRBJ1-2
CASSQARTGVYGYTF
TGCGCCAGCAGCCAAGCGCGGACAGGGGTCTATGGCTACACCTTC
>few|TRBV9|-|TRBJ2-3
CASSLRPTGDTQYF
TGTGCCAGCAGCCTACGACCCACCGGAGATACGCAGTATTTT
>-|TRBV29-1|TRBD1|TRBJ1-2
CSVSGTGRYGYTF
TGCAGCGTCTCCGGGACAGGGCGATATGGCTACACCTTC
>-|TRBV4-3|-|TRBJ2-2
CASSRGGGTNTGELFF
TGCGCCAGCAGCCGTGGGGGCGGGACGAACACCGGGGAGCTGTTTTTT
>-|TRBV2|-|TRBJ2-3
CASSVQRIAGTDTQYF
TGTGCCAGCAGTGTCCAGAGAATCGCGGGCACAGATACGCAGTATTTT
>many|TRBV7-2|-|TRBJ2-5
CASSLIAEETQYF
TGTGCCAGCAGCTTAATCGCTGAAGAGACCCAGTACTTC
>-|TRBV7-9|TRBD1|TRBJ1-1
CASSLVGTGGIAFF
TGTGCCAGCAGCTTAGTCGGGACAGGGGGCATTGCTTTCTTT
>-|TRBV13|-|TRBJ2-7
CASSLGYRPYEQYF
TGTGCCAGCAGCTTAGGCTACAGGCCCTACGAGCAGTACTTC
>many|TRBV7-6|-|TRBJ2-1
CASSSRGNEQFF
TGTGCCAGCAGCTCACGGGGGAATGAGCAGTTCTTC
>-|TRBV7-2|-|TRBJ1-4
CASSLGATETLFF
TGTGCCAGCAGCTTAGGGGCGACGGAAACTCTGTTTTTT
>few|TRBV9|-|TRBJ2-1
CASSPRQDPYNEQFF
TGTGCCAGCAGCCCCAGACAGGATCCCTACAATGAGCAGTTCTTC
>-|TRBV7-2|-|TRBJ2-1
CASSFIGGANEQFF
TGTGCCAGCAGCTTCATCGGAGGGGCCAATGAGCAGTTCTTC
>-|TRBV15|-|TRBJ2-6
CATSRKPGHRSGANVLTF
TGTGCCACCAGCAGAAAACCGGGACACCGCTCTGGGGCCAACGTCCTGACTTTC
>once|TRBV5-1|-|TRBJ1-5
CASSLRGGRNQPQHF
TGCGCCAGCAGCTTGAGGGGTGGGCGCAATCAGCCCCAGCATTTT
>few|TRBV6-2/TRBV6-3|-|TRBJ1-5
CARGGDVDQPQHF
TGTGCCAGAGGGGGTGATGTCGATCAGCCCCAGCATTTT
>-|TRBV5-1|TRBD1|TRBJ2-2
CASSLAGSGGSGGELFF
TGCGCCAGCAGCTTGGCCGGCTCAGGGGGCTCAGGCGGGGAGCTGTTTTTT